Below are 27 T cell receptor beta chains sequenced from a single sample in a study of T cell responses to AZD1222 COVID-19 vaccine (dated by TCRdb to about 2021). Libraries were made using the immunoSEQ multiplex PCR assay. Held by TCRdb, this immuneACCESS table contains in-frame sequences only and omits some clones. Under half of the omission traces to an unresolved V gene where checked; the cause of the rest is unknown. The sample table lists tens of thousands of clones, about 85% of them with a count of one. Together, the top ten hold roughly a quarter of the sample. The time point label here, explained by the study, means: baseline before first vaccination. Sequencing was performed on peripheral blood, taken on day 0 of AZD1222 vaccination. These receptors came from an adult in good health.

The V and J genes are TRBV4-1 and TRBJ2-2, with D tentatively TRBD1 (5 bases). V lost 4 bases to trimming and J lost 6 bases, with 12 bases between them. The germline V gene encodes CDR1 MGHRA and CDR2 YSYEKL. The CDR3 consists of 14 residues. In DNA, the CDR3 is TGCGCCAGCAGCCGATTAGGGGCGCCCGGGGAGCTGTTTTTT. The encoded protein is CASSRLGAPGELFF.

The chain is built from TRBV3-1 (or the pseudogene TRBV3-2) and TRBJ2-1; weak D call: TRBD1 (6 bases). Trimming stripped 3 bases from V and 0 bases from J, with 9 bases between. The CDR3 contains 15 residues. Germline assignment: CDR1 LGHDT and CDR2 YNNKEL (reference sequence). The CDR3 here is CASSQGTISYNEQFF. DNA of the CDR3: TGTGCCAGCAGCCAGGGGACAATCTCCTACAATGAGCAGTTCTTC.

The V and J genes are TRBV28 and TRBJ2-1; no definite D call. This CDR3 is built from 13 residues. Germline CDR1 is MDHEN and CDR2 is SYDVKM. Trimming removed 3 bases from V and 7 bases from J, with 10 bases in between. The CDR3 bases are TGTGCCAGCAGTTTGTGGCAGGAGAATGAGCAGTTCTTC. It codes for CASSLWQENEQFF.

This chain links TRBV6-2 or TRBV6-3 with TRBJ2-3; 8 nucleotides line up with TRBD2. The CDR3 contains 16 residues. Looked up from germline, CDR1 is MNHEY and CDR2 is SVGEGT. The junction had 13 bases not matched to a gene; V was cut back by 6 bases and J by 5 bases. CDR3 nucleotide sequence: TGTGCCAGCAGCTCCTATCCGGGGGGGCCGAGAGATACGCAGTATTTT. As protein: CASSSYPGGPRDTQYF.

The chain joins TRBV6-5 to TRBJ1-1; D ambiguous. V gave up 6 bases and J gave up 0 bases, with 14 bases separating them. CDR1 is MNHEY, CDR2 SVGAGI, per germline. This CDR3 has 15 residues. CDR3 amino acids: CASSLTAPMNTEAFF. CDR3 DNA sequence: TGTGCCAGCAGCCTGACTGCCCCCATGAACACTGAAGCTTTCTTT.

The CDR3 is CASSWDVGETQYF. Written as DNA, the CDR3 is TGTGCCAGCAGTTGGGACGTAGGAGAGACCCAGTACTTC. The V gene is TRBV5-4, the J gene TRBJ2-5; possibly TRBD1 or TRBD2 for D (5 bases each). V lost 5 bases and J 4 bases, leaving 12 bases between the germline ends. The CDR3 is 13 amino acids. Germline V lookup: CDR1 SGHNT, CDR2 YYREEE (reference sequence).

For the CDR3, the DNA is TGTGCCAGCAGTCCTCTTCGACACCTCCAAGAGACCCAGTACTTC. Its translation: CASSPLRHLQETQYF. V is TRBV27 and J is TRBJ2-5, with D hard to call. CDR3 length equals 15 residues. Germline V gene sequence: CDR1 MNHEY, CDR2 SMNVEV (reference sequence). Deletions cut 5 bases from V and 1 base from J, with 14 bases between.

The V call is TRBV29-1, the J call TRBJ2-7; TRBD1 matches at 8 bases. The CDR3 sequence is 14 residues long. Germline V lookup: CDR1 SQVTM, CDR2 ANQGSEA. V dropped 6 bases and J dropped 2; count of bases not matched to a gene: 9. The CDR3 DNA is TGCAGCGTCACCCTTCGACAGGGGACCTACGAGCAGTACTTC. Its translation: CSVTLRQGTYEQYF.

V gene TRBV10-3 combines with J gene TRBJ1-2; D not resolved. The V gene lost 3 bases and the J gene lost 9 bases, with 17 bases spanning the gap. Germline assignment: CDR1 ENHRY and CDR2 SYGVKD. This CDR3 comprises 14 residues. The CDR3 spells CAISDAKLDLRYTF. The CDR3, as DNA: TGTGCCATCAGTGATGCTAAACTCGACCTACGCTACACCTTC.

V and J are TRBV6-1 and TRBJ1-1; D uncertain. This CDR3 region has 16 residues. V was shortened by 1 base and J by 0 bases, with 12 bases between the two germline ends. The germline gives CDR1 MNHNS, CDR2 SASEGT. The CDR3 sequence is CASSEEAGSLNTEAFF. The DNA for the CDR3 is TGTGCCAGCAGTGAAGAGGCAGGAAGCCTGAACACTGAAGCTTTCTTT.

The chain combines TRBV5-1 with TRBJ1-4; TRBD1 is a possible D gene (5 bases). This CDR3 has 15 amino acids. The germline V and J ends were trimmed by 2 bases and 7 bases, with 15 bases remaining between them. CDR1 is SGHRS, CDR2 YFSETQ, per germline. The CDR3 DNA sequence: TGCGCCAGCAGCTTCGTGTCGGGGGATAGTGAAAAACTGTTTTTT. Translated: CASSFVSGDSEKLFF.

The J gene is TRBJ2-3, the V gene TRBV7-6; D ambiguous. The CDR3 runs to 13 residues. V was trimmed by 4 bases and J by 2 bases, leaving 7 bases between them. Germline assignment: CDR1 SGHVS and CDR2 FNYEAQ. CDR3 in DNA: TGTGCCAGCAGCTATCGTCTCACAGATACGCAGTATTTT. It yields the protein CASSYRLTDTQYF.

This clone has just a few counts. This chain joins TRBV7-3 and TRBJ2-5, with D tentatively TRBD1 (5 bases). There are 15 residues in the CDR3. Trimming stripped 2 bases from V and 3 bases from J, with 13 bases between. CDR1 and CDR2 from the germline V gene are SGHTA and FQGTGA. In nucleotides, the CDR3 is TGTGCCAGCAGCTTAGGGCAGACAGAAGAAGAGACCCAGTACTTC. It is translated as CASSLGQTEEETQYF.

In nucleotides, the CDR3 is TGTGCCATCAGTGCGAGGACAGGGGTTGCTAATGAAAAACTGTTTTTT. Its translation: CAISARTGVANEKLFF. V and J are TRBV10-3 and TRBJ1-4; the match to TRBD1 covers 9 bases. J lost 3 bases, V lost 4 bases, and 6 bases had no gene match. Germline V gives CDR1 ENHRY, CDR2 SYGVKD. There are 16 residues in the CDR3.

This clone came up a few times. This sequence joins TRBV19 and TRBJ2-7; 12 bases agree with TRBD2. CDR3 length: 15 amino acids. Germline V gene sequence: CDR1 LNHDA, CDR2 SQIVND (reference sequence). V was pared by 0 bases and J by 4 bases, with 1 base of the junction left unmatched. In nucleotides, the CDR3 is TGTGCCAGTAGTATAGAGACTAGCGGGAGATACGAGCAGTACTTC. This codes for CASSIETSGRYEQYF.

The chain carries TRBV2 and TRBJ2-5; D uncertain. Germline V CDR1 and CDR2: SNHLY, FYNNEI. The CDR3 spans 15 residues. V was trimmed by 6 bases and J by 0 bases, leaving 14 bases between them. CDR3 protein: CASSAWRQYQETQYF. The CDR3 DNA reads TGTGCCAGCAGCGCCTGGCGGCAGTACCAAGAGACCCAGTACTTC.

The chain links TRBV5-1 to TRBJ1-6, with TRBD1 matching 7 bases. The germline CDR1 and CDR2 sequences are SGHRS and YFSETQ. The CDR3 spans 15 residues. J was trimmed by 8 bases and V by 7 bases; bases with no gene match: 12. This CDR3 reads CASGRTPGQYSPLHF. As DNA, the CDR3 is TGCGCCAGCGGGAGGACACCGGGACAGTATTCACCCCTCCACTTT.

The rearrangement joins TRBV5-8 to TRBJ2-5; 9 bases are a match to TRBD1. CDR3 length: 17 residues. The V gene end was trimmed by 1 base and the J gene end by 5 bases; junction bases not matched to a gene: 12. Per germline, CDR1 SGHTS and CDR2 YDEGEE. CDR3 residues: CASSLSLNRGLGETQYF. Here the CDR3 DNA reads TGTGCCAGCAGCTTGTCCCTAAACAGGGGGCTGGGGGAGACCCAGTACTTC. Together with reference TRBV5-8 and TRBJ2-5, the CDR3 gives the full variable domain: EAGVTQSPTHLIKTRGQQATLRCSPISGHTSVYWYQQALGLGLQFLLWYDEGEERNRGNFPPRFSGRQFPNYSSELNVNALELEDSALYLCASSLSLNRGLGETQYFGPGTRLLVL.

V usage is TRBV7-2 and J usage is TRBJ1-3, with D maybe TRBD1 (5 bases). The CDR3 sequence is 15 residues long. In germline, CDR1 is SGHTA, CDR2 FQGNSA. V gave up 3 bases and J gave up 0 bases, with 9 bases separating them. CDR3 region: CASSFDRDSGNTIYF. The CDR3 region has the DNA TGTGCCAGCAGCTTCGACAGAGACTCTGGAAACACCATATATTTT.

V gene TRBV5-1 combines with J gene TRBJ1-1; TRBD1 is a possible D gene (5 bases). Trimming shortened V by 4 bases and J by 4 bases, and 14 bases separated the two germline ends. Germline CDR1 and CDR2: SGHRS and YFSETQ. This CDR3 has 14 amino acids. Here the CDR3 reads CASSNGVQGTEAFF. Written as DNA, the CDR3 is TGCGCCAGCAGCAACGGTGTGCAGGGCACTGAAGCTTTCTTT.

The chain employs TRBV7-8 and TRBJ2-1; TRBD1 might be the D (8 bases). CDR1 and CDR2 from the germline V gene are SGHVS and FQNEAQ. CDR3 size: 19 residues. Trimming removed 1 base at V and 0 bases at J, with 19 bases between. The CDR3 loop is CASSLGGGQARSSYNEQFF. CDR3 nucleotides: TGTGCCAGCAGCTTAGGGGGGGGACAGGCCCGATCCTCCTACAATGAGCAGTTCTTC. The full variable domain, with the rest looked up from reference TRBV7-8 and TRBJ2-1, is GAGVSQSPRYKVAKRGQDVALRCDPISGHVSLFWYQQALGQGPEFLTYFQNEAQLDKSGLPSDRFFAERPEGSVSTLKIQRTQQEDSAVYLCASSLGGGQARSSYNEQFFGPGTRLTVL.

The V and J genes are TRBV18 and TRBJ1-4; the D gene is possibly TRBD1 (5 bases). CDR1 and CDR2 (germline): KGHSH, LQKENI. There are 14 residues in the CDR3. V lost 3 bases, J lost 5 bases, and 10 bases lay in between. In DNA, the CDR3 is TGTGCCAGCTCACCCCCGACAGACAATGAAAAACTGTTTTTT. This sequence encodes CASSPPTDNEKLFF. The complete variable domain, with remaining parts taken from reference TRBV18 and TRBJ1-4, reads NAGVMQNPRHLVRRRGQEARLRCSPMKGHSHVYWYRQLPEEGLKFMVYLQKENIIDESGMPKERFSAEFPKEGPSILRIQQVVRGDSAAYFCASSPPTDNEKLFFGSGTQLSVL.

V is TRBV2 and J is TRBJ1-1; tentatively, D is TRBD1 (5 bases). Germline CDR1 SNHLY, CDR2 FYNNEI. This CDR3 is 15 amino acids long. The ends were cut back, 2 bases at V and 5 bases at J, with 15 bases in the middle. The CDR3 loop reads CASSENQAGGTEAFF. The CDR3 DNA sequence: TGTGCCAGCAGTGAAAATCAGGCTGGGGGAACTGAAGCTTTCTTT.

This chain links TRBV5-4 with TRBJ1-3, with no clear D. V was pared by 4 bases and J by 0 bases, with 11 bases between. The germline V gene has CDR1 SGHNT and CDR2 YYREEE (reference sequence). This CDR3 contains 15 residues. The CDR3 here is CASSPAGPSGNTIYF. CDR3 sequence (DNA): TGTGCCAGCAGCCCGGCTGGGCCCTCTGGAAACACCATATATTTT.

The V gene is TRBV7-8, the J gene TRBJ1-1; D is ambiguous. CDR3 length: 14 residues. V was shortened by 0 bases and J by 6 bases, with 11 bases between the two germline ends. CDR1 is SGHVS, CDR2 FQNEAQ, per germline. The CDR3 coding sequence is TGTGCCAGCAGCTTAGCCCTCAGACGAGCTGAAGCTTTCTTT. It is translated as CASSLALRRAEAFF.

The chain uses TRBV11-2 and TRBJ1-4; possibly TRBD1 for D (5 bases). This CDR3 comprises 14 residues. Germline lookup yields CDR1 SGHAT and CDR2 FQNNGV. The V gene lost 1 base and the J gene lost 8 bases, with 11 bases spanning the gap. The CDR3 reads CASSLGGVGEKLFF. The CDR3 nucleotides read TGTGCCAGCAGCTTAGGAGGGGTTGGAGAAAAACTGTTTTTT.

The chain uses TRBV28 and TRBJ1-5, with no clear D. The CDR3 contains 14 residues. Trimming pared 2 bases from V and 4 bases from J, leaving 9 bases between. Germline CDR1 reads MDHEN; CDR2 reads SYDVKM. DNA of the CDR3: TGTGCCAGCAGTTTACAGGAGAAGAATCAGCCCCAGCATTTT. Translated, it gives CASSLQEKNQPQHF.